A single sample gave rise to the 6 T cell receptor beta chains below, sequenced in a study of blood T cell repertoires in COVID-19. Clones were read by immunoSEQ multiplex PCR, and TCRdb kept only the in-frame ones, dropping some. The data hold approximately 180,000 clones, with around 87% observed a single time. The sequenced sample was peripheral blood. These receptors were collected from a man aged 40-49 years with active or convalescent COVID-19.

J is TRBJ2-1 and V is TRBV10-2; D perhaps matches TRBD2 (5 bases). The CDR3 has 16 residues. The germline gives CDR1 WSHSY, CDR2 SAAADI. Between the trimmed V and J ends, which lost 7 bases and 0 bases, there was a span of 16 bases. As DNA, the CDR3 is TGCGCCAGCACCCCCCCGGGGATCAGCTCCTACAATGAGCAGTTCTTC. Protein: CASTPPGISSYNEQFF.

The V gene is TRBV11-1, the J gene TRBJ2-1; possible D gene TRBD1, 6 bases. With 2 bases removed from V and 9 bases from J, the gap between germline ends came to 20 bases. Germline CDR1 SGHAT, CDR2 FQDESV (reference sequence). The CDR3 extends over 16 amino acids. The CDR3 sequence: CASSLNPGAPWSEQFF. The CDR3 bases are TGTGCCAGCAGCTTAAATCCAGGGGCCCCCTGGAGTGAGCAGTTCTTC. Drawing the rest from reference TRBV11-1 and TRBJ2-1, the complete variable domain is EAEVAQSPRYKITEKSQAVAFWCDPISGHATLYWYRQILGQGPELLVQFQDESVVDDSQLPKDRFSAERLKGVDSTLKIQPAELGDSAMYLCASSLNPGAPWSEQFFGPGTRLTVL.

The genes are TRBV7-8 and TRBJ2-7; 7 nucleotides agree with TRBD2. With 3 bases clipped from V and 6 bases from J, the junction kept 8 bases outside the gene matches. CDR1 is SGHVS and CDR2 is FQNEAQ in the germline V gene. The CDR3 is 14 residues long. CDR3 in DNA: TGTGCCAGCAGCTTTGGGCGGGGGTGGCGCGAGCAGTACTTC. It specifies CASSFGRGWREQYF.

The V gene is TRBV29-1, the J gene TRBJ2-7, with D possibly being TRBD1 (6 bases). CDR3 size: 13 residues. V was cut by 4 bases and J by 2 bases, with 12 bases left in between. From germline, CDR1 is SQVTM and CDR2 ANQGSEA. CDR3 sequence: CSVGQVNPYEQYF. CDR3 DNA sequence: TGCAGCGTTGGACAGGTCAACCCCTACGAGCAGTACTTC.

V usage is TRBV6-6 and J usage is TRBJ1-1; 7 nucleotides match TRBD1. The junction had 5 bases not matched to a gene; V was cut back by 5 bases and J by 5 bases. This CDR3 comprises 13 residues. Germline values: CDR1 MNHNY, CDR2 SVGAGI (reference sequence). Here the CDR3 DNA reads TGTGCCAGCAGTGCCCAGGGGGGTACTGAAGCTTTCTTT. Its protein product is CASSAQGGTEAFF.

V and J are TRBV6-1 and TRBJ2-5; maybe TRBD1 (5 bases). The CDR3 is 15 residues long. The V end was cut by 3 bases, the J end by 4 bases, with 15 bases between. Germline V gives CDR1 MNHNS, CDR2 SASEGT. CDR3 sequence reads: CASSDTTQASETQYF. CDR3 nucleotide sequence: TGTGCCAGCAGTGACACGACACAGGCCTCAGAGACCCAGTACTTC.